A single sample gave rise to the 4 T cell receptor beta chains below, sequenced in a study of T cells in Graves' hyperthyroidism and ophthalmopathy. The TCR beta CDR3 regions underwent amplification using RNA transcripts as the source. The HTBI primer set drove a first-round RT-PCR of the TCR CDR3. Each CDR3 protein gets one entry after TCRdb re-called the multiplex PCR reads with MiXCR. The sample records under 250,000 distinct CDR3 sequences, about 15% being singletons. Specimen: blood. Receptors were obtained from a man aged 45-60 years with Graves' hyperthyroidism.

This clonotype was picked up many times. V usage is TRBV28 and J usage is TRBJ2-7; 8 positions agree with TRBD1. In germline, CDR1 is MDHEN, CDR2 SYDVKM. V was pared by 3 bases and J by 7 bases, with 2 bases of the junction left unmatched. This CDR3 is 12 amino acids long. This CDR3 is CASSFQGAEQYF. CDR3 coding DNA: TGTGCCAGCAGTTTTCAGGGGGCTGAGCAGTACTTC. The full variable domain, in which reference TRBV28 and TRBJ2-7 provide the parts outside the CDR3, is DVKVTQSSRYLVKRTGEKVFLECVQDMDHENMFWYRQDPGLGLRLIYFSYDVKMKEKGDIPEGYSVSREKKERFSLILESASTNQTSMYLCASSFQGAEQYFGPGTRLTVT.

This clonotype was detected many times. The rearrangement joins TRBV7-2 to TRBJ2-3; D perhaps matches TRBD2 (6 bases). This CDR3 has 15 residues. The germline gives CDR1 SGHTA, CDR2 FQGNSA. V was clipped by 1 base and J by 4 bases, with 12 bases between them. This CDR3 reads CASSLGDSSADTQYF. The CDR3 bases are TGTGCCAGCAGCTTAGGGGACTCCTCGGCAGATACGCAGTATTTT.

The chain couples TRBV19 to TRBJ1-5; D remains ambiguous. V was cut by 3 bases and J by 2 bases, with 11 bases left in between. The CDR3 is 15 amino acids. Germline lookup yields CDR1 LNHDA and CDR2 SQIVND (reference sequence). CDR3 loop: CASSIDLDGNQPQHF. CDR3 DNA: TGTGCCAGTAGTATTGACTTGGATGGCAATCAGCCCCAGCATTTT.

This clonotype was observed a handful of times. V is TRBV4-1 and J is TRBJ2-5; D possibly corresponds to TRBD2 (6 bases). This CDR3 is built from 17 residues. Looked up from germline, CDR1 is MGHRA and CDR2 is YSYEKL. V dropped 5 bases and J dropped 2 bases, with 21 bases sitting between them. CDR3 residues: CASSKAFGAGQQETQYF. The CDR3 DNA sequence: TGCGCCAGCAGCAAGGCTTTCGGAGCGGGCCAACAAGAGACCCAGTACTTC.